The present entry profiles one TCR beta chain with its context. Its binding antigen is unknown. The record has no base qualities; no much larger clone is one base away. In light of the paper, this sample's time point label describes: roughly 10-day in vitro stimulation with candidate neoantigen peptide 7. For every enrolled patient, mismatch repair deficiency was confirmed by either polymerase chain reaction or immunohistochemistry. A few patients who responded to pembrolizumab therapy underwent TCR sequencing. Several ELISpot-reactive candidate neoantigen peptides were each used in a roughly 10-day in vitro stimulation before TCR sequencing. A control culture without peptide was run identically and served as baseline for clone fold-change calculations. The phase II trial prospectively tested pembrolizumab PD-1 blockade in advanced mismatch repair-deficient cancers regardless of tissue of origin.

This entry belongs to a study of PD-1 blockade in mismatch repair-deficient tumors (dated by TCRdb to about 2017). Regarding the complete study: Between late 2013 and late 2016, 80 to 90 consecutive patients with some twelve mismatch repair-deficient cancer types, all previously treated and progressing, were enrolled in the trial. Tumor-associated T cell clones in the peripheral blood of patients responding to PD-1 blockade were tracked using deep sequencing of TCR CDR3 regions.

The paper as a whole reports these results and caveats: Of about seven peptides, three triggered clonal expansion, producing around 140 unique blood TCRs, of which about seven were also present in tumor, and every positive peptide came from a frameshift mutation. Tumor-resident clones, often undetectable in blood before treatment, expanded rapidly after pembrolizumab and then contracted, generally before radiologic responses.

The germline V gene (reference sequence) yields SGHNT for CDR1 and YYREEE for CDR2. CDR3 length: 16 amino acids, cysteine to phenylalanine. Of all the DNA, just the CDR3 is kept, 48 bases in frame from base 1. Relative to germline, V is 0 bases shorter and J is 7 bases shorter, with 16 bases between their ends. Receptor amplification or capture employed the immunoSEQ multiplex PCR assay. In the authors' own workflow: Clones were defined as neoantigen-specific by significant expansion to the relevant peptide and no significant expansion to any other tested peptide. In TCRdb, the immuneACCESS table is reduced to in-frame sequences with V and J assigned. These tables do not hold every clone; where another copy was compared, an unresolved V gene accounts for under half, and the others remain unexplained. V and J calls and clone size are given by that table; D and trimming were obtained from the DNA. The sample data list under 9,500 clones, and about 90% of these were observed just once. The ten most abundant clones make up about 12% of the sample.

Recombination joined TRBV5-4 with TRBJ2-2, and the D gene may be TRBD2, 6 bases matching. The sequenced sample was cells cultured in vitro, obtained from a patient treated with pembrolizumab. The source is an adult with mismatch repair-deficient cancer. CDR3 sequence: CASSLEVSGYDGELFF. The DNA sequence is TGTGCCAGCAGCTTGGAGGTTAGCGGCTACGACGGGGAGCTGTTTTTT.